A single sample gave rise to the 20 T cell receptor beta chains below, sequenced in a study of T cells in Graves' hyperthyroidism and ophthalmopathy. Using RNA transcripts as the source, TCR beta CDR3 regions were amplified. RT-PCR in the first round (using the HTBI primer set) targeted the TCR CDR3. From the multiplex PCR reads, TCRdb called clonotypes with MiXCR, one entry per CDR3 protein. The sample records under 650,000 distinct CDR3 sequences, around 15% being singletons. Sequencing was performed on blood. The receptor set was obtained from a woman in her twenties or thirties with Graves' hyperthyroidism.

This sequence joins TRBV4-1 and TRBJ1-2; 8 bases align to TRBD1. Germline CDR1 MGHRA, CDR2 YSYEKL. J lost 5 bases, V lost 4 bases, and 9 bases had no gene match. The CDR3 is made up of 15 amino acids. The CDR3 loop reads CASSLFLQGEYGYTF. CDR3 bases: TGCGCCAGCAGCCTGTTCCTACAGGGGGAGTATGGCTACACCTTC.

In this sample, this clonotype turned up many times. The chain carries TRBV12-3 or TRBV12-4 and TRBJ2-1, with D tentatively TRBD1 (6 bases). The CDR3 spans 12 residues. Trimming left V 6 bases short and J 5 bases short, with 8 bases between. The CDR3 loop is CASRGQHNEQFF. The CDR3 nucleotides are TGTGCCAGCAGAGGACAGCACAATGAGCAGTTCTTC.

This clonotype was picked up many times. The J gene is TRBJ2-1, the V gene TRBV12-3 or TRBV12-4, with a possible D match to TRBD2 (5 bases). V was pared by 3 bases and J by 15 bases, with 18 bases between. This CDR3 has 13 amino acids. The CDR3 DNA sequence: TGTGCCAGCAGTTTGGGTAACGAGGGATCGCTGTTCTTC. This sequence encodes CASSLGNEGSLFF.

In its sample, this clonotype was seen a few times. This chain joins TRBV15 and TRBJ2-6; the D is unclear. Per the germline V gene, CDR1 is LNHNV and CDR2 is YYDKDF (reference sequence). The CDR3 runs 18 residues. The V gene lost 0 bases and the J gene lost 0 bases, with 12 bases spanning the gap. DNA of the CDR3: TGTGCCACCAGCAGAGAACAAGGGCTCTACTCTGGGGCCAACGTCCTGACTTTC. It yields the protein CATSREQGLYSGANVLTF.

This chain connects TRBV15 to TRBJ1-4, with TRBD1 identical over 8 bases. Germline trimming cut 0 bases from V and 10 bases from J; bases unmatched to any gene: 13. Germline V gives CDR1 LNHNV, CDR2 YYDKDF (reference sequence). This CDR3 region has 17 residues. CDR3 sequence reads: CATSRDWPSNRGGKLFF. The CDR3 DNA is TGTGCCACCAGCAGAGATTGGCCCTCTAACAGGGGGGGAAAACTGTTTTTT.

The table lists this clonotype with many counts. This chain uses TRBV20-1 with TRBJ2-1; 13 bases are a match to TRBD2. Trimming cost V 2 bases and J 14 bases; bases outside gene matches: 9. The length of the CDR3 is 14 residues. CDR1 is DFQATT, CDR2 SNEGSKA, per germline (reference sequence). CDR3 nucleotide sequence: TGCAGTGCTAGACCGGGACTAGCGGGAATAGCGAAGTTCTTC. Translating it yields CSARPGLAGIAKFF.

The V and J genes are TRBV6-2 or TRBV6-3 and TRBJ2-5, with a weak D call TRBD2 (6 bases). The germline CDR1 and CDR2 sequences are MNHEY and SVGEGT. This CDR3 region has 14 residues. Trimming removed 5 bases from V and 5 bases from J, with 15 bases in between. This CDR3 is CASSPTGEWETQYF. The CDR3 nucleotides read TGTGCCAGCAGTCCCACGGGAGAGTGGGAGACCCAGTACTTC.

This clonotype was seen at least ten times. V gene TRBV9 combines with J gene TRBJ2-7, with D perhaps matching TRBD1 or TRBD2 (5 bases each). The CDR3 loop spans 12 amino acids. V gave up 4 bases and J gave up 2 bases, with 7 bases separating them. CDR1 SGDLS and CDR2 YYNGEE come from the germline V gene. The CDR3 nucleotides are TGTGCCAGCAGCCGAGGGGCCTACGAGCAGTACTTC. Translating gives CASSRGAYEQYF.

This clonotype has at least ten counts. The J gene is TRBJ2-1, the V gene TRBV11-2; the match to TRBD1 covers 9 bases. The CDR3 covers 15 residues. Germline assignment: CDR1 SGHAT and CDR2 FQNNGV. V dropped 4 bases and J dropped 6; count of bases not matched to a gene: 7. The CDR3 spells CASSSPGQGVNEQFF. CDR3 sequence (DNA): TGTGCCAGCAGCTCCCCGGGACAGGGTGTCAATGAGCAGTTCTTC.

This clonotype was counted a single time. It may be a read error: a sequence one base away is much more abundant. This CDR3 is CASSPTGTSGRVDEQYF. DNA for the CDR3: TGTGCCAGCAGCCCTACCGGGACTAGCGGGAGAGTGGATGAGCAGTACTTC. This rearrangement joins TRBV11-3 to TRBJ2-7, with 14 bases that match TRBD2. With V trimmed by 5 bases and J by 7 bases, 13 bases remained unmatched. CDR3 size: 17 residues. Germline-derived CDR1 and CDR2 are SGHNT and YENEEA.

This clonotype was counted between two and nine times. The chain is built from TRBV7-9 and TRBJ2-1, with a tentative D call TRBD2 (5 bases). Germline values: CDR1 SEHNR, CDR2 FQNEAQ (reference sequence). The CDR3 spans 14 residues. V shed 4 bases and J shed 4 bases, with 11 bases lying between them. The CDR3: CASSSWTQYNEQFF. In DNA, the CDR3 is TGTGCCAGCAGCTCTTGGACTCAGTACAATGAGCAGTTCTTC.

The chain links TRBV29-1 to TRBJ2-2; D perhaps matches TRBD2 (6 bases). The CDR3 is made up of 17 amino acids. V gave up 7 bases and J gave up 4 bases, with 25 bases separating them. Germline V gives CDR1 SQVTM, CDR2 ANQGSEA. CDR3 sequence reads: CSAVEGGRRVRTGELFF. CDR3 sequence (DNA): TGCAGCGCCGTTGAGGGTGGTCGGAGGGTTCGCACCGGGGAGCTGTTTTTT.

This clonotype was seen at least ten times. The rearrangement links TRBV12-5 to TRBJ2-3, with 10 bases fitting TRBD2. The J segment lost 0 bases and the V segment lost 3 bases, leaving 9 bases of the junction unmatched. Looked up from germline, CDR1 is LGHNT and CDR2 is FRNRAP. The CDR3 is made up of 18 amino acids. In DNA form, the CDR3 reads TGTGCTAGTGGTTTTAGAACAACTAGCGGGATGAGCACAGATACGCAGTATTTT. Translated: CASGFRTTSGMSTDTQYF.

Many counts were recorded for this clonotype. The CDR3 DNA follows: TGTGCCAGCAGGAGTTGGGGATCCGGGAGGGATTCACCCCTCCACTTT. This codes for CASRSWGSGRDSPLHF. The rearrangement links TRBV6-1 to TRBJ1-6, with no clear D. CDR1 MNHNS and CDR2 SASEGT come from the germline V gene. V shed 6 bases and J shed 8 bases, with 20 bases lying between them. The CDR3 contains 16 residues.

This clonotype was observed at least ten times. This chain uses TRBV2 with TRBJ1-4; D is undetermined. Trimming stripped 4 bases from V and 0 bases from J, with 12 bases between. Germline-derived CDR1 and CDR2 are SNHLY and FYNNEI. The CDR3 contains 16 residues. DNA for the CDR3: TGTGCCAGCAGTGTGGGAGCGGGAGCAACTAATGAAAAACTGTTTTTT. Protein product: CASSVGAGATNEKLFF.

In its sample, this clonotype was seen many times. The J gene is TRBJ1-5, the V gene TRBV11-2; perhaps TRBD1 as D (5 bases). The CDR3 has 15 residues. The germline gives CDR1 SGHAT, CDR2 FQNNGV. The V end lost 3 bases, the J end lost 2 bases, and 11 bases lay between the germline ends. The CDR3 DNA reads as TGTGCCAGCAGCTTGCACGACAGCGGCAATCAGCCCCAGCATTTT. The encoded protein is CASSLHDSGNQPQHF.

This clonotype was found many times. The chain has TRBV11-2 and TRBJ2-3; TRBD2 might be the D (5 bases). Trimming shortened V by 5 bases and J by 1 base, and 10 bases separated the two germline ends. There are 14 residues in the CDR3. Germline CDR1 SGHAT, CDR2 FQNNGV. CDR3 coding DNA: TGTGCCAGCAGCCAGGAGGTTGGCACAGATACGCAGTATTTT. Its translation: CASSQEVGTDTQYF. Variable domain in full (rest from reference TRBV11-2 and TRBJ2-3): EAGVAQSPRYKIIEKRQSVAFWCNPISGHATLYWYQQILGQGPKLLIQFQNNGVVDDSQLPKDRFSAERLKGVDSTLKIQPAKLEDSAVYLCASSQEVGTDTQYFGPGTRLTVL.

The table lists this clonotype with many counts. The chain joins TRBV18 to TRBJ1-1; D is possibly TRBD1 (5 bases). This CDR3 is built from 14 residues. V dropped 3 bases and J dropped 5 bases, with 13 bases sitting between them. The germline gives CDR1 KGHSH, CDR2 LQKENI. The CDR3 spells CASSPLPEGTEAFF. The CDR3 DNA reads TGTGCCAGCTCACCTCTCCCAGAGGGGACTGAAGCTTTCTTT.

V gene TRBV19 combines with J gene TRBJ1-2; TRBD1 agrees at 7 bases. Germline V gene sequence: CDR1 LNHDA, CDR2 SQIVND (reference sequence). Unmatched junction bases numbered 5, after V lost 4 bases and J lost 3 bases. This CDR3 comprises 14 residues. The CDR3 region is CASSTQGGYYGYTF. CDR3 DNA sequence: TGTGCCAGTAGTACCCAGGGGGGGTACTATGGCTACACCTTC. Complete variable domain (other parts from reference TRBV19 and TRBJ1-2): DGGITQSPKYLFRKEGQNVTLSCEQNLNHDAMYWYRQDPGQGLRLIYYSQIVNDFQKGDIAEGYSVSREKKESFPLTVTSAQKNPTAFYLCASSTQGGYYGYTFGSGTRLTVV.

On this clonotype: With a much larger clone just one base away, this may be a read error. This sequence joins TRBV3-1 and TRBJ1-1, with a weak D call TRBD1 (6 bases). Germline V gives CDR1 LGHDT, CDR2 YNNKEL (reference sequence). The CDR3 totals 15 residues. Trimming took off 7 bases at V and 0 bases at J, with 15 bases between the two ends. CDR3 protein: CASNHGTTMNTEAFF. The DNA of the CDR3 is TGTGCCAGCAACCATGGGACAACCATGAACACTGAAGCTTTCTTT.